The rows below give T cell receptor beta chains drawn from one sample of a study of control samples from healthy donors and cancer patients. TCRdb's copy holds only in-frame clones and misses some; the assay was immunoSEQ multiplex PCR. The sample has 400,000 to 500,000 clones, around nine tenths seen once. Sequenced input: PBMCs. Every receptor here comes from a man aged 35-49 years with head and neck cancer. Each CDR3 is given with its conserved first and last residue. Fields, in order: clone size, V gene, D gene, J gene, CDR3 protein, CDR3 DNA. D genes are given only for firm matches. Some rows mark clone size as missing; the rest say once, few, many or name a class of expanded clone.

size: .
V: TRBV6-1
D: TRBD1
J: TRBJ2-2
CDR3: CASSEQGARELFF
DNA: TGTGCCAGCAGTGAACAGGGGGCCCGGGAGCTGTTTTTT

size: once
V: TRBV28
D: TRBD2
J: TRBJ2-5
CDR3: CASSITTSGRETQYF
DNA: TGTGCCAGCAGTATTACGACTAGCGGGAGAGAGACCCAGTACTTC

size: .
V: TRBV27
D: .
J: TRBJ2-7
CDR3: CASSFGGLPYEQYF
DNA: TGTGCCAGCAGTTTTGGAGGACTTCCCTACGAGCAGTACTTC

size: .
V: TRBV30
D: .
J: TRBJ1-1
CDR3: CAWSGALNTEAFF
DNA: TGTGCCTGGAGTGGTGCTCTGAACACTGAAGCTTTCTTT

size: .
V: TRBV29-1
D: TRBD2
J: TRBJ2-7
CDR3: CSVEDQERENYEQYF
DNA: TGCAGCGTTGAAGATCAGGAGCGGGAGAACTACGAGCAGTACTTC

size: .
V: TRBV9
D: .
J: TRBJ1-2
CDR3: CASSVGGVGGGYTF
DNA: TGTGCCAGCAGCGTAGGAGGAGTGGGAGGTGGCTACACCTTC

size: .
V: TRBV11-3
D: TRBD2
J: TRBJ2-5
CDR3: CASSDRTSGTETQYF
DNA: TGTGCCAGCAGCGACCGGACTAGCGGGACTGAGACCCAGTACTTC

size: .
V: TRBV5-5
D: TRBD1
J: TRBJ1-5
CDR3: CASSRTGDQPQHF
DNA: TGTGCCAGCAGCCGTACAGGGGATCAGCCCCAGCATTTT

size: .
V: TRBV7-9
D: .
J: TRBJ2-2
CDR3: CASSAASGRRGNGELFF
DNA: TGTGCCAGCAGCGCCGCGTCTGGACGGAGAGGGAACGGGGAGCTGTTTTTT

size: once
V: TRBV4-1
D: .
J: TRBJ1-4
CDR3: CASRRAVNEKLFF
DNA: TGCGCCAGCAGGAGGGCAGTTAATGAAAAACTGTTTTTT

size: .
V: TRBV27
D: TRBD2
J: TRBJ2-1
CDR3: CASSLLGRSTTSGRANEQFF
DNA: TGTGCCAGCAGTTTATTGGGCAGGTCGACAACTAGCGGGAGGGCCAATGAGCAGTTCTTC

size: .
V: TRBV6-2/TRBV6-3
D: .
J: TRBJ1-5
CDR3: CASSFGTLNQPQHF
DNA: TGTGCCAGCAGTTTTGGGACACTTAATCAGCCCCAGCATTTT

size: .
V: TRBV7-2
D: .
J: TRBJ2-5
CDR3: CASSFGGQQETQYF
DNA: TGTGCCAGCAGCTTCGGGGGACAGCAAGAGACCCAGTACTTC

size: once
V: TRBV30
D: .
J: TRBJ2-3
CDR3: CAWSVPSTDTQYF
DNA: TGTGCCTGGAGTGTACCTAGCACAGATACGCAGTATTTT

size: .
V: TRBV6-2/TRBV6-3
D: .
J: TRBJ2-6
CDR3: CASSWGSGANVLTF
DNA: TGTGCCAGCAGTTGGGGGAGTGGGGCCAACGTCCTGACTTTC

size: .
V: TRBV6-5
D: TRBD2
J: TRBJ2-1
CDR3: CASSSGSWYNEQFF
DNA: TGTGCCAGCAGTAGCGGGAGCTGGTACAATGAGCAGTTCTTC

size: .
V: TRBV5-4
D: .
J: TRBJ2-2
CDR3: CASSSGKVNTGELFF
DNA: TGTGCCAGCAGCAGCGGAAAGGTGAACACCGGGGAGCTGTTTTTT

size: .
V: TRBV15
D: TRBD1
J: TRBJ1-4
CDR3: CATSTDRELFF
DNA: TGTGCCACCAGCACAGACAGGGAACTGTTTTTT

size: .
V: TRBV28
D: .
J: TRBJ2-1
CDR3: CASSWGGDAYNEQFF
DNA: TGTGCCAGCAGTTGGGGGGGCGATGCCTACAATGAGCAGTTCTTC

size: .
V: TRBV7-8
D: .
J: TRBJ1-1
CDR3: CASSLQGWVTEAFF
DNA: TGTGCCAGCAGCTTACAGGGGTGGGTCACTGAAGCTTTCTTT

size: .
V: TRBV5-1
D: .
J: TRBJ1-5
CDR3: CASSLDRTQPQHF
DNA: TGCGCCAGCAGCCTCGACAGGACCCAGCCCCAGCATTTT

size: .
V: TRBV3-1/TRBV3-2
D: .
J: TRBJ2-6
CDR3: CASTPSRSPRANVLTF
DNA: TGTGCCAGCACCCCCTCCCGATCCCCGAGGGCCAACGTCCTGACTTTC

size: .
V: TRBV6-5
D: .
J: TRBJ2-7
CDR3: CASSSDEAEQYF
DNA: TGTGCCAGCAGTTCGGACGAGGCCGAGCAGTACTTC

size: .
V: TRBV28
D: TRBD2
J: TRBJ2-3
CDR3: CAAGLAGELDTQYF
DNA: TGTGCCGCGGGGCTAGCGGGAGAACTAGATACGCAGTATTTT